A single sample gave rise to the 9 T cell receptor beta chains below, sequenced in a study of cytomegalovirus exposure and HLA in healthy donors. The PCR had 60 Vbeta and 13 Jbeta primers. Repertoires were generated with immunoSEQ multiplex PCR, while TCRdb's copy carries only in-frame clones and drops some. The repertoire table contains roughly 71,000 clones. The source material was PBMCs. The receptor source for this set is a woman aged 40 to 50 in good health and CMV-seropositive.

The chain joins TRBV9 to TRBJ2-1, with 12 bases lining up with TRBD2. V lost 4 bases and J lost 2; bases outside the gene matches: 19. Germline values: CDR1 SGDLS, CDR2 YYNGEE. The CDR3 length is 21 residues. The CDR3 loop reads CASSRSSYWASGRATYNEQFF. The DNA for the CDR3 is TGTGCCAGCAGCCGCAGTAGCTATTGGGCTAGCGGGAGGGCAACCTACAATGAGCAGTTCTTC.

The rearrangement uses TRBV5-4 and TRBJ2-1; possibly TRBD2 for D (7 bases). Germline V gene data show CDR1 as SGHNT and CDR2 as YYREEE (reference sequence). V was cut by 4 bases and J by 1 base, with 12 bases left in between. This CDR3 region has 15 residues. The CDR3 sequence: CASSIGGDSYNEQFF. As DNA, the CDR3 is TGTGCCAGCAGCATAGGGGGGGATTCCTACAATGAGCAGTTCTTC.

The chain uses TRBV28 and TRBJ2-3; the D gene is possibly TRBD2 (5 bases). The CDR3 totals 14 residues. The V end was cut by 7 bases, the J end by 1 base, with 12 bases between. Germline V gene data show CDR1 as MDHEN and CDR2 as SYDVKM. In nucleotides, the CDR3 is TGTGCCAGCACCGGAGTGGGAGGCACAGATACGCAGTATTTT. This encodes CASTGVGGTDTQYF.

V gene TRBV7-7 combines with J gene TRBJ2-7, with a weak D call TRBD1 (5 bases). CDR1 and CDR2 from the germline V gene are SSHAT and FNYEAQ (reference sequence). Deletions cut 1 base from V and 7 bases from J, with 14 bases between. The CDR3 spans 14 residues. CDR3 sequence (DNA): TGTGCCAGCAGCTTAGAGATAGGGGCTCAAGAGCAGTACTTC. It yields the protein CASSLEIGAQEQYF.

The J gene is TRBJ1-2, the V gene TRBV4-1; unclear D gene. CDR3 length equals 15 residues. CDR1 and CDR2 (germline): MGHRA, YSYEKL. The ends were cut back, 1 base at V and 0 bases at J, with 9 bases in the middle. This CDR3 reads CASSQAIQANYGYTF. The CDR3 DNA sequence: TGCGCCAGCAGCCAAGCCATACAAGCTAACTATGGCTACACCTTC.

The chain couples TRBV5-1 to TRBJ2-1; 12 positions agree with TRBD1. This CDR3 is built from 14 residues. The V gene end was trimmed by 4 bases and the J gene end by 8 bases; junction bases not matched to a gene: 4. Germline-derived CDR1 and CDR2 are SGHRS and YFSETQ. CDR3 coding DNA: TGCGCCAGCAGCCGGGACAGGGGGCGCGATGAGCAGTTCTTC. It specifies CASSRDRGRDEQFF.

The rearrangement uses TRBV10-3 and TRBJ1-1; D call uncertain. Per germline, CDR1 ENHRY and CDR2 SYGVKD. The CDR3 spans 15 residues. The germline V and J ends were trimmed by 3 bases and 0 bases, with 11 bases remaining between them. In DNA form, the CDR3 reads TGTGCCATCAGTGACGGAGGACTCCTGAACACTGAAGCTTTCTTT. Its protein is CAISDGGLLNTEAFF.

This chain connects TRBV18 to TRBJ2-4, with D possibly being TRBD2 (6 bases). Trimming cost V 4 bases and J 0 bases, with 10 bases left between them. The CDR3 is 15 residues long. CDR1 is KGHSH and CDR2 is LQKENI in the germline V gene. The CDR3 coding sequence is TGTGCCAGCTCACTTTGGGGAGGAGCCAAAAACATTCAGTACTTC. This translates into CASSLWGGAKNIQYF.

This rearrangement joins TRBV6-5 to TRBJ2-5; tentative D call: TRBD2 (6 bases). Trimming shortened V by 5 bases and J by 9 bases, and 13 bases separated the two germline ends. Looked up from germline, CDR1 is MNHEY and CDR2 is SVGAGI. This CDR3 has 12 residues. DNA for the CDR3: TGTGCCAGCAGTCCTTGGGGGGAGGCCCAGTACTTC. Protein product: CASSPWGEAQYF.